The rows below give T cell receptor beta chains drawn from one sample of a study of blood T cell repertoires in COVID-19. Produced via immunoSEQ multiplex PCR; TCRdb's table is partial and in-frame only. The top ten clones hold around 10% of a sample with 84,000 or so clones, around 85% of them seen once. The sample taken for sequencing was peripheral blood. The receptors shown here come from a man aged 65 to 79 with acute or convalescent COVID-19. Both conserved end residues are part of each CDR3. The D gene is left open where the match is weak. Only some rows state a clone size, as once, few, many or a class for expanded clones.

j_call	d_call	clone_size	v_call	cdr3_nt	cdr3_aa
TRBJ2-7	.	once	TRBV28	TGTGCCAGCAGTTCAGGATCTTCCTACGAGCAGTACTTC	CASSSGSSYEQYF
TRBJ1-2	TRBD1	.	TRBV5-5	TGTGCCAGCAGCTTGGTAGGGGGCGCCGGCTATGGCTACACCTTC	CASSLVGGAGYGYTF
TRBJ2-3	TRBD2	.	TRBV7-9	TGTGCCAGCAGCCCACCAAGCGGGGAGAGCACAGATACGCAGTATTTT	CASSPPSGESTDTQYF
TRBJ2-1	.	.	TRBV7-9	TGTGCCAGCAGCTTAGTGCAGGGCCTTTACAATGAGCAGTTCTTC	CASSLVQGLYNEQFF
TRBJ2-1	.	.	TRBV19	TGTGCCAGTAGTATAAAATCCGGAGGGCGGGGGCTGAATGAGCAGTTCTTC	CASSIKSGGRGLNEQFF
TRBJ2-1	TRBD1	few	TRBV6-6	TGTGCCAGCAGTCGAAAGACCGGGACAGGGTTTAATGAGCAGTTCTTC	CASSRKTGTGFNEQFF
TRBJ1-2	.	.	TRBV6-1	TGTGCCAGCAGTGAACAGGGTTCCTATGGCTACACCTTC	CASSEQGSYGYTF
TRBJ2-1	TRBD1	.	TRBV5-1	TGCGCCAGCAGCCCAGAGGGGGCAAGCTCCTACAATGAGCAGTTCTTC	CASSPEGASSYNEQFF
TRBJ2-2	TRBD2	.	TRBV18	TGTGCCAGCTCACCCCCGGGACTAGCGGGGGACCTCACCGGGGAGCTGTTTTTT	CASSPPGLAGDLTGELFF
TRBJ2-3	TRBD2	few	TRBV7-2	TGTGCCAGCAGCTTATCTAGCGGGTATAGCACAGATACGCAGTATTTT	CASSLSSGYSTDTQYF
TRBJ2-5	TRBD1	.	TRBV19	TGTGCCAGTAGTGCTTCGACAGGGCCAGAGACCCAGTACTTC	CASSASTGPETQYF
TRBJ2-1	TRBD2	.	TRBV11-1	TGTGCCAGCAGCCCCGAGGGGCGGGGGGGCGATGAGCAGTTCTTC	CASSPEGRGGDEQFF
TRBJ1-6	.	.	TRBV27	TGTGCCAGCAGTTACGCTCCAGTCCGGCAGGGTAATTCACCCCTCCACTTT	CASSYAPVRQGNSPLHF
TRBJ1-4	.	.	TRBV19	TGTGCCAGTAGTCGACAGGATAATGAAAAACTGTTTTTT	CASSRQDNEKLFF
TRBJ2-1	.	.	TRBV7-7	TGTGCCAGCAGCGAAACACAGGGCCCCTACAATGAGCAGTTCTTC	CASSETQGPYNEQFF
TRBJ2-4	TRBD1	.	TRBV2	TGTGCCAGCAGATTGGACAGGGGAAGAGCCAAAAACATTCAGTACTTC	CASRLDRGRAKNIQYF
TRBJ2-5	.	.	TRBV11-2	TGTGCCAGCAGCTTGGACGGACAATACCAAGAGACCCAGTACTTC	CASSLDGQYQETQYF
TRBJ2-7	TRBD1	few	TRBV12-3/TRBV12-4	TGTGCCAGCAGTCTCGGGACAGGGGACGAGCAGTACTTC	CASSLGTGDEQYF
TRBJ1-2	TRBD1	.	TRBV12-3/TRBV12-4	TGTGCCAGCCACAGGGGTTCTGGCTACACCTTC	CASHRGSGYTF
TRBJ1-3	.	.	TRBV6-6	TGTGCCAGCAGTGGGGGACAAATTCACTCTGGAAACACCATATATTTT	CASSGGQIHSGNTIYF
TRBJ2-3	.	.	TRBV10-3	TGTGCCATCAGTCTGCCAGGGGCCCCGGATACGCAGTATTTT	CAISLPGAPDTQYF
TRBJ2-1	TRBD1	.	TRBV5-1	TGCGCCAGCAGCACCCGGACAGGGGGCCTCGATGAGCAGTTCTTC	CASSTRTGGLDEQFF
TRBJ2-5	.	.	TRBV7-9	TGTGCCAGCGAGGAGGTGGCAGGAGAGACCCAGTACTTC	CASEEVAGETQYF